A selection of T cell receptor beta chains follows, all from one sample in a study of post-analysis software for immune sequencing data. TCRdb re-analysed the PCR reads in MiXCR, keeping a single row per CDR3 protein. The data hold some 700,000 distinct CDR3 sequences, with approximately 59% observed a single time. The sequenced sample consisted of blood. These receptors came from a girl aged 2 to 9 with multiple sclerosis. Each CDR3 is given with its conserved first and last residue. D genes are given only for firm matches. Part of the rows lack a size; the others show once, few, many or a class for expanded clones.

J,D,V,size,CDR3,DNA
TRBJ2-5,-,TRBV15,-,CAISRDGGETQYF,TGTGCCATCAGCAGAGATGGCGGGGAGACCCAGTACTTC
TRBJ2-5,-,TRBV12-3/TRBV12-4,-,CASSVAQGRGTQYF,TGTGCCAGCAGCGTAGCCCAGGGTCGAGGGACCCAGTACTTC
TRBJ2-1,-,TRBV6-1,-,CASSEAGRRGNEQFF,TGTGCCAGCAGTGAAGCGGGAAGGCGGGGTAATGAGCAGTTCTTC
TRBJ2-6,-,TRBV29-1,-,CSVPGANVLTF,TGCAGCGTTCCCGGGGCCAACGTCCTGACTTTC
TRBJ2-5,-,TRBV9,once,CASSPLSRIGETQYF,TGTGCCAGCAGCCCTCTATCCCGGATTGGGGAGACCCAGTACTTC
TRBJ1-1,-,TRBV12-3/TRBV12-4,-,CASSPQGWGAHNTEAFF,TGTGCCAGCAGTCCCCAGGGGTGGGGGGCCCATAACACTGAAGCTTTCTTT
TRBJ2-3,TRBD2,TRBV11-2,-,CASSLLAAYTDTQYF,TGTGCCAGCAGCTTACTAGCGGCCTACACAGATACGCAGTATTTT
TRBJ2-7,-,TRBV5-1,once,CASNFGASGVGEQYF,TGCGCCAGCAACTTCGGAGCTTCCGGGGTAGGCGAGCAGTACTTC
TRBJ2-1,TRBD2,TRBV20-1,-,CSAREGGREGPYNEQFF,TGCAGTGCTAGAGAGGGGGGCCGGGAGGGCCCCTACAATGAGCAGTTCTTC
TRBJ2-3,-,TRBV2,-,CARRGYAGGTDTQYF,TGTGCCCGCAGGGGATACGCGGGAGGCACAGATACGCAGTATTTT
TRBJ2-5,TRBD1,TRBV20-1,-,CSARTGQGRQETQYF,TGCAGTGCTAGGACCGGACAGGGCCGACAAGAGACCCAGTACTTC
TRBJ2-7,TRBD1,TRBV5-1,once,CASSLASGTGVSEQYF,TGCGCCAGCAGCTTGGCCTCCGGGACAGGGGTCTCCGAGCAGTACTTC
TRBJ2-5,-,TRBV14,-,CASSQVSQETQYF,TGTGCCAGCAGCCAAGTCAGCCAAGAGACCCAGTACTTC
TRBJ2-5,-,TRBV29-1,few,CSVEVRAAVGETQYF,TGCAGCGTTGAAGTACGAGCGGCCGTGGGGGAGACCCAGTACTTC
TRBJ2-7,TRBD1,TRBV11-1,-,CASSLGQGVYNEQYF,TGTGCCAGCAGCTTAGGACAGGGGGTTTACAATGAGCAGTACTTC
TRBJ1-2,-,TRBV10-2,-,CASSGSQDYGYTF,TGCGCCAGCAGTGGTTCACAGGACTATGGCTACACCTTC
TRBJ2-1,TRBD2,TRBV20-1,-,CSATSTSGRGNEQFF,TGCAGTGCCACATCGACTAGCGGGAGGGGAAATGAGCAGTTCTTC
TRBJ2-1,TRBD2,TRBV2,-,CASSDKRGSSNEQFF,TGTGCCAGCAGTGACAAGCGGGGTTCCTCCAATGAGCAGTTCTTC
TRBJ2-3,-,TRBV24-1,-,CATSDPGRSTQYF,TGTGCCACCAGTGATCCGGGCCGCAGTACGCAGTATTTT
TRBJ2-5,TRBD2,TRBV20-1,few,CSATHSAGVQETQYF,TGCAGTGCTACCCATTCAGCGGGAGTTCAAGAGACCCAGTACTTC
TRBJ2-7,-,TRBV12-3/TRBV12-4,-,CASSLWTAAHYEQYF,TGTGCCAGCAGTTTATGGACGGCGGCACACTACGAGCAGTACTTC
TRBJ1-5,TRBD1,TRBV6-5,-,CASSYSTGSNQPQHF,TGTGCCAGCAGTTACTCGACAGGGAGCAATCAGCCCCAGCATTTT
TRBJ2-1,TRBD1,TRBV7-9,-,CASSLDLTGGDEQFF,TGTGCCAGCAGCTTAGACCTGACAGGGGGGGATGAGCAGTTCTTC
TRBJ2-1,-,TRBV29-1,-,CSVEELLAPNEQFF,TGCAGCGTTGAAGAACTTCTAGCGCCCAATGAGCAGTTCTTC
TRBJ2-7,-,TRBV20-1,-,CSARRAGKAYEQYF,TGCAGTGCTAGAAGGGCAGGAAAGGCCTACGAGCAGTACTTC
TRBJ1-2,-,TRBV19,once,CASSSPGTANYGYTF,TGTGCCAGTAGTAGCCCCGGGACCGCGAACTATGGCTACACCTTC
TRBJ1-1,TRBD1,TRBV29-1,-,CSVAQGANTEAFF,TGCAGCGTTGCCCAGGGGGCGAACACTGAAGCTTTCTTT
TRBJ2-2,-,TRBV29-1,-,CSVDGANTGELFF,TGCAGCGTGGACGGCGCGAACACCGGGGAGCTGTTTTTT
TRBJ2-7,-,TRBV4-1,few,CATSNSGPYEQYF,TGCGCCACCTCCAATAGCGGCCCCTACGAGCAGTACTTC
TRBJ2-1,TRBD2,TRBV20-1,few,CSARHAGGRAPNEQFF,TGCAGTGCTAGACACGCTGGCGGGAGGGCCCCAAATGAGCAGTTCTTC
TRBJ2-7,-,TRBV5-5,-,CASSLGRGVDEQYF,TGTGCCAGCAGCTTGGGCAGGGGAGTGGACGAGCAGTACTTC
TRBJ2-3,-,TRBV12-3/TRBV12-4,-,CASRPRGAGTDTQYF,TGTGCCAGCAGGCCACGGGGGGCAGGCACAGATACGCAGTATTTT
TRBJ1-1,-,TRBV4-2,-,CASSQAIGLDTEAFF,TGTGCCAGCAGCCAAGCGATAGGGCTAGACACTGAAGCTTTCTTT
TRBJ2-5,-,TRBV5-1,once,CASSSPVEETQYF,TGCGCCAGCAGCTCCCCGGTGGAAGAGACCCAGTACTTC
TRBJ2-5,-,TRBV29-1,-,CSVVRNQETQYF,TGCAGCGTTGTAAGGAACCAAGAGACCCAGTACTTC
TRBJ2-5,TRBD1,TRBV7-9,-,CASTPQGVTETQYF,TGTGCCAGCACTCCACAGGGGGTGACGGAGACCCAGTACTTC
TRBJ2-7,-,TRBV6-2/TRBV6-3,few,CASSYNLYEQYF,TGTGCCAGCAGTTACAACCTTTACGAGCAGTACTTC
TRBJ2-5,-,TRBV6-1,-,CASSTRDQETQYF,TGTGCCAGCAGTACCCGGGACCAGGAGACCCAGTACTTC
TRBJ2-5,-,TRBV5-1,-,CASSFRGWETQYF,TGCGCCAGCAGCTTCAGGGGCTGGGAGACCCAGTACTTC
TRBJ2-4,-,TRBV6-5,-,CASKYTGSENIQYF,TGTGCCAGCAAGTACACAGGGTCTGAAAACATTCAGTACTTC
TRBJ1-6,TRBD1,TRBV20-1,-,CSAPGTESYNSPLHF,TGCAGTGCCCCAGGGACAGAATCCTATAATTCACCCCTCCACTTT
TRBJ2-3,-,TRBV5-1,-,CASSEGHPITDTQYF,TGCGCCAGCAGCGAGGGACACCCGATCACAGATACGCAGTATTTT
TRBJ2-3,TRBD2,TRBV20-1,-,CSAIRAGGPQDTQYF,TGCAGTGCTATCCGAGCGGGGGGGCCACAAGATACGCAGTATTTT
TRBJ2-7,TRBD2,TRBV20-1,-,CSARKVGGPYEQYF,TGCAGTGCTAGAAAAGTGGGAGGGCCCTACGAGCAGTACTTC
TRBJ2-7,TRBD2,TRBV4-1,-,CASSQSPGGSYEQYF,TGCGCCAGCAGCCAGAGCCCGGGAGGGTCCTACGAGCAGTACTTC
TRBJ2-7,-,TRBV4-1,-,CASSRRQEGVYEQYF,TGCGCCAGCAGCCGGCGACAGGAAGGGGTATACGAGCAGTACTTC
TRBJ2-1,-,TRBV7-2,-,CASSLDPLPGNEQFF,TGTGCCAGCAGCTTAGATCCCCTCCCTGGGAATGAGCAGTTCTTC
TRBJ2-1,-,TRBV5-1,-,CASSLEGRYNEQFF,TGCGCCAGCAGCTTGGAGGGCAGATACAATGAGCAGTTCTTC
TRBJ2-2,-,TRBV5-1,-,CASSPRTNTGELFF,TGCGCCAGCAGCCCCCGTACGAACACCGGGGAGCTGTTTTTT
TRBJ2-5,TRBD2,TRBV7-2,-,CASSLGGLVKETQYF,TGTGCCAGCAGCTTAGGGGGACTAGTAAAAGAGACCCAGTACTTC
TRBJ2-1,TRBD2,TRBV14,-,CASSQASGGGYNEQFF,TGTGCCAGCAGCCAAGCCAGCGGGGGCGGCTACAATGAGCAGTTCTTC
TRBJ1-4,-,TRBV5-6,few,CASSSTGRGEKLFF,TGTGCCAGCAGCTCGACAGGTCGGGGTGAAAAACTGTTTTTT
TRBJ2-1,TRBD2,TRBV2,-,CASSEAALAGLNEQFF,TGTGCCAGCAGTGAAGCTGCACTAGCGGGCCTCAATGAGCAGTTCTTC